This TCR beta chain was identified in a study of blood T cell repertoires in COVID-19. This CDR3 spans 13 amino acids. Germline V gene lookup returns CDR1 LNHDA and CDR2 SQIVND (reference sequence). The J segment lost 4 bases and the V segment lost 10 bases, leaving 7 bases of the junction unmatched. The protocol was immunoSEQ multiplex PCR, while the TCRdb copy is restricted to in-frame clones and leaves out a portion. The sample lists about 80,000 clones, roughly four fifths seen once, with about 10% in the top ten. This TCR derives from a man in his fifties or sixties with acute or convalescent COVID-19. The sequencing sample was made of peripheral blood. The chain links TRBV19 to TRBJ2-3, with 8 nucleotides matching TRBD2. DNA for the CDR3: TGTGCCACTAAGCGGGGGATATCAGATACGCAGTATTTT. Translated: CATKRGISDTQYF. Using reference TRBV19 and TRBJ2-3 for the parts outside the CDR3, the full variable domain is DGGITQSPKYLFRKEGQNVTLSCEQNLNHDAMYWYRQDPGQGLRLIYYSQIVNDFQKGDIAEGYSVSREKKESFPLTVTSAQKNPTAFYLCATKRGISDTQYFGPGTRLTVL.